A selection of T cell receptor beta chains follows, all from one sample in a study of cytomegalovirus exposure and HLA in healthy donors. Method: immunoSEQ multiplex PCR; TCRdb's copy keeps in-frame clones and lacks some. The table lists some 220,000 clones, around nine tenths of them singletons. The source material was PBMCs. All receptors come from a woman younger than 30 in good health and CMV-seronegative. Each CDR3 is given with its conserved first and last residue. Each record gives: V gene, D gene, J gene, clone size, CDR3 protein, CDR3 DNA. The D gene is left open where the match is weak. For some rows the clone size is stated as once, few or many, or as a class when expanded; others skip it.

TRBV27	.	TRBJ1-1	.	CASSTRGSEAFF	TGTGCCAGCAGTACAAGGGGATCTGAAGCTTTCTTT
TRBV11-2	.	TRBJ1-1	.	CASSFGANTEAFF	TGTGCCAGCAGCTTCGGAGCCAACACTGAAGCTTTCTTT
TRBV7-9	TRBD1	TRBJ1-2	.	CASSWGDSGRSGYTF	TGTGCCAGCAGCTGGGGGGACAGTGGTCGGAGTGGCTACACCTTC
TRBV5-4	TRBD2	TRBJ2-7	.	CASTRRTSGNYEQYF	TGTGCCAGCACCCGCCGGACTAGCGGGAACTACGAGCAGTACTTC
TRBV2	.	TRBJ2-3	.	CASSDRPGPDTQYF	TGTGCCAGCAGTGATCGCCCAGGGCCAGATACGCAGTATTTT
TRBV28	TRBD1	TRBJ2-7	.	CASSLWDRDYEQYF	TGTGCCAGCAGTTTATGGGACAGGGACTACGAGCAGTACTTC
TRBV15	.	TRBJ1-1	.	CATSRDRTENTEAFF	TGTGCCACCAGCAGAGATCGGACAGAGAACACTGAAGCTTTCTTT
TRBV10-2	.	TRBJ2-5	.	CASSDVGGFQETQYF	TGCGCCAGCAGTGATGTAGGGGGATTCCAAGAGACCCAGTACTTC
TRBV20-1	TRBD1	TRBJ2-7	.	CSATGGGEQYF	TGCAGCGCAACAGGGGGCGGCGAGCAGTACTTC
TRBV28	.	TRBJ2-7	.	CASSLFTYEQYF	TGTGCCAGCAGTTTATTTACCTACGAGCAGTACTTC
TRBV6-6	TRBD1	TRBJ2-3	.	CASSYQDRSTDTQYF	TGTGCCAGCAGTTACCAGGACAGGTCAACAGATACGCAGTATTTT
TRBV27	.	TRBJ2-1	once	CASREQGYNEQFF	TGTGCCAGCAGAGAACAGGGATACAATGAGCAGTTCTTC
TRBV6-1	TRBD1	TRBJ2-7	.	CASSARDRVVEQYF	TGTGCCAGCAGTGCCCGGGACAGGGTGGTCGAGCAGTACTTC
TRBV25-1	TRBD2	TRBJ2-1	.	CASSEPGGRANEQFF	TGTGCCAGCAGTGAACCGGGCGGGAGGGCCAATGAGCAGTTCTTC
TRBV14	.	TRBJ2-7	.	CASSFGHPSSYEQYF	TGTGCCAGCAGCTTTGGACACCCGAGCTCCTACGAGCAGTACTTC
TRBV27	.	TRBJ2-5	.	CASSLWSGETQYF	TGTGCCAGCAGTTTATGGTCCGGGGAGACCCAGTACTTC
TRBV5-1	TRBD1	TRBJ1-2	.	CASSQRGQLIGYTF	TGCGCCAGCAGCCAAAGGGGACAGCTTATAGGCTACACCTTC
TRBV28	TRBD1	TRBJ1-1	once	CASIWGTGAEAFF	TGTGCCAGCATATGGGGGACAGGGGCTGAAGCTTTCTTT
TRBV12-5	.	TRBJ2-1	.	CASGPTGGTGYNEQFF	TGTGCTAGTGGTCCTACCGGGGGGACAGGTTACAATGAGCAGTTCTTC
TRBV2	.	TRBJ1-1	.	CASSSKRGTEAFF	TGTGCCAGCAGTTCAAAACGGGGGACTGAAGCTTTCTTT
TRBV11-2	.	TRBJ1-4	.	CASSLAQEEKLFF	TGTGCCAGCAGCTTGGCCCAGGAAGAAAAACTGTTTTTT
TRBV11-2	.	TRBJ2-1	.	CASSFTADNEQFF	TGTGCCAGCAGCTTCACGGCGGACAATGAGCAGTTCTTC
TRBV28	.	TRBJ2-7	.	CASSLYSAGWTAYEQYF	TGTGCCAGCAGTTTATACTCTGCGGGATGGACCGCCTACGAGCAGTACTTC
TRBV27	TRBD2	TRBJ2-1	.	CASGRKSGSTYNEQFF	TGTGCCAGCGGCCGGAAAAGCGGGAGTACCTACAATGAGCAGTTCTTC
TRBV9	TRBD2	TRBJ2-1	.	CASSVQTSRGEEQFF	TGTGCCAGCAGCGTACAGACTAGCCGGGGTGAAGAGCAGTTCTTC
TRBV10-2	TRBD1	TRBJ1-5	few	CASSDWEGGNNQPQHF	TGCGCCAGCAGTGATTGGGAAGGGGGCAACAATCAGCCCCAGCATTTT
TRBV13	TRBD2	TRBJ2-7	.	CASSSRGQAGLAGVSREQYF	TGTGCCAGCAGCAGCCGGGGGCAGGCGGGACTAGCGGGAGTTTCACGCGAGCAGTACTTC